This entry concerns a single T cell receptor beta chain. The data originate from a study of CD8+ T cells in alopecia areata. Across the study: Severity of treated patients was scored by affected scalp percentage.

Treatment specified: oral pan-JAK inhibitor, 5-10 mg twice daily. Researchers took lesional scalp punch biopsies and peripheral blood from people who were alopecia areata patients. Sorting separated CD4+ and CD8+ T cells out of PBMCs. The CDR3 extends over 14 amino acids. The germline V gene encodes CDR1 SNHLY and CDR2 FYNNEI. V lost 10 bases to trimming and J lost 1 base; unmatched junction nucleotides: 10. RNA, once extracted, was reverse transcribed into cDNA for use as the sequencing template. Generated by immunoSEQ multiplex PCR, the TCRdb table keeps only in-frame clones and is missing some. The repertoire holds roughly 200,000 clones, around 60% seen once, with 10% to 15% in the top ten.

The sequence was collected from a human donor with alopecia areata. Source: CD8+ T cells sorted from blood, taken at week 24, from a patient treated with tofacitinib. The rearrangement joins TRBV2 to TRBJ2-7; 7 bases fit TRBD1. CDR3 nucleotide sequence: TGTGCCATTTCGGCGACAGGGACATCCTACGAGCAGTACTTC. Its translation: CAISATGTSYEQYF.